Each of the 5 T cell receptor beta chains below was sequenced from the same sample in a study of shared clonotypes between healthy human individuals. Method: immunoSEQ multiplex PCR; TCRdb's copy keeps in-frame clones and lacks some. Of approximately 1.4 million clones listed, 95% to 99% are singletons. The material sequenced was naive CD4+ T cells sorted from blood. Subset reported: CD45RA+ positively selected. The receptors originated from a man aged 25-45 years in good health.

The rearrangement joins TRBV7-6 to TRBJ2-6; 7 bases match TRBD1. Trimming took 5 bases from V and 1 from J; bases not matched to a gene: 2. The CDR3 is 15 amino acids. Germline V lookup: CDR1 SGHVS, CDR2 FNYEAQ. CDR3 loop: CASSPQGSGANVLTF. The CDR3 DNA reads TGTGCCAGCAGCCCACAGGGGTCTGGGGCCAACGTCCTGACTTTC.

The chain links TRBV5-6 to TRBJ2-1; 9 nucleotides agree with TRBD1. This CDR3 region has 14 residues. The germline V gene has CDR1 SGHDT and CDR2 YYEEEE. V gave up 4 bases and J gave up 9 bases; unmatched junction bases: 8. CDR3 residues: CASSGLGQGLEQFF. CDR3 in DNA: TGTGCCAGCAGCGGGCTGGGACAGGGCCTTGAGCAGTTCTTC.

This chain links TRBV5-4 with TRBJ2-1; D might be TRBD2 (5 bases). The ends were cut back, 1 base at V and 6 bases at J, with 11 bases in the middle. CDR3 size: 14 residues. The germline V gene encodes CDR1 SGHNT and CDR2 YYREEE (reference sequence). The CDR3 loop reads CASSLRESSNEQFF. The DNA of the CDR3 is TGTGCCAGCAGCTTGCGGGAATCGAGCAATGAGCAGTTCTTC. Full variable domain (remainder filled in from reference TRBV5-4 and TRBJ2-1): ETGVTQSPTHLIKTRGQQVTLRCSSQSGHNTVSWYQQALGQGPQFIFQYYREEENGRGNFPPRFSGLQFPNYSSELNVNALELDDSALYLCASSLRESSNEQFFGPGTRLTVL.

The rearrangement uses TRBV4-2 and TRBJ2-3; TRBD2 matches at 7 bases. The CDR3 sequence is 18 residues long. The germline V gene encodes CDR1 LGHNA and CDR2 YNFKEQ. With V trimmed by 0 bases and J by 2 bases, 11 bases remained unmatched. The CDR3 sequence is CASSQDKGGSRATDTQYF. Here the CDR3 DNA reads TGTGCCAGCAGCCAAGATAAGGGCGGGAGTCGGGCCACAGATACGCAGTATTTT.

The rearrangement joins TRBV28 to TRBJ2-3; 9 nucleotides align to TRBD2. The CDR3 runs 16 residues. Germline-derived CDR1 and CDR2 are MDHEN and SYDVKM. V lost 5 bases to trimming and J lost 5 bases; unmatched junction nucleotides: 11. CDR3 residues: CASSTPGGRGVDTQYF. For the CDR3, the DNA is TGTGCCAGCAGTACCCCCGGCGGGAGGGGAGTAGATACGCAGTATTTT.